This is a list of T cell receptor beta chains from one sample in a study of OX40 agonist ivuxolimab in advanced cancers. The method was immunoSEQ multiplex PCR; TCRdb's version includes in-frame clones alone and lacks a portion of them. The table lists around 80,000 clones, under 90% of them singletons, with around 7% in the top ten. The sequencing here drew on CD4+ or CD8+ T cells sorted from blood, taken in a trial of the OX40 agonist ivuxolimab. These receptors were taken from an adult with an advanced solid tumor such as melanoma, head and neck, liver or kidney cancer. CDR3s include the opening cysteine and the closing phenylalanine or tryptophan. Fields, in order: CDR3 DNA, CDR3 protein, clone size, V gene, CDR3 length, D gene, J gene. D genes are given only for firm matches. Some rows mark clone size as missing; the rest say once, few, many or name a class of expanded clone.

CDR3 DNA: TGTGCCAGCAGTGAGGGCTCACAGACCAACACCGGGGAGCTGTTTTTT; CDR3 protein: CASSEGSQTNTGELFF; clone size: once; V gene: TRBV6-4; CDR3 length: 16; D gene: -; J gene: TRBJ2-2
CDR3 DNA: TGCAGCGTTGTGCCATTGGCTCGCCAAGAGACCCAGTACTTC; CDR3 protein: CSVVPLARQETQYF; clone size: few; V gene: TRBV29-1; CDR3 length: 14; D gene: -; J gene: TRBJ2-5
CDR3 DNA: TGTGCCTCCCGGGCGGGGCCCGGGGCCAACGTCCTGACTTTC; CDR3 protein: CASRAGPGANVLTF; clone size: -; V gene: TRBV19; CDR3 length: 14; D gene: -; J gene: TRBJ2-6
CDR3 DNA: TGTGCCAGCAGCTTAGGAACTAGCAGCCCCCCGGCAGATACGCAGTATTTT; CDR3 protein: CASSLGTSSPPADTQYF; clone size: few; V gene: TRBV7-9; CDR3 length: 17; D gene: -; J gene: TRBJ2-3
CDR3 DNA: TGTGCCAGCAGCGATCGACAGGGTAGCCATGGCTACACCTTC; CDR3 protein: CASSDRQGSHGYTF; clone size: -; V gene: TRBV5-4; CDR3 length: 14; D gene: TRBD1; J gene: TRBJ1-2
CDR3 DNA: TGTGCCAGTAACCGGGCTAAAGTCCAGGGGCGGTTTGAGACCCAGTACTTC; CDR3 protein: CASNRAKVQGRFETQYF; clone size: -; V gene: TRBV7-9; CDR3 length: 17; D gene: -; J gene: TRBJ2-5
CDR3 DNA: TGTGCCTGGAGCAGGGGGACAGGGGGGATGAACGAGCAGTACTTC; CDR3 protein: CAWSRGTGGMNEQYF; clone size: -; V gene: TRBV30; CDR3 length: 15; D gene: TRBD1; J gene: TRBJ2-7
CDR3 DNA: TGTGCCAGCAGCACAGGGGGTTGGGCCACTGAAGCTTTCTTT; CDR3 protein: CASSTGGWATEAFF; clone size: -; V gene: TRBV6-5; CDR3 length: 14; D gene: TRBD1; J gene: TRBJ1-1
CDR3 DNA: TGTGCCAGCAGCAACGGGCCCGTTGACAGGGTAGGGGACAATGAGCAGTTCTTC; CDR3 protein: CASSNGPVDRVGDNEQFF; clone size: -; V gene: TRBV21-1; CDR3 length: 18; D gene: -; J gene: TRBJ2-1
CDR3 DNA: TGTGCCAGCAGTGACCCGGACAGGCGTAATGAAAAACTGTTTTTT; CDR3 protein: CASSDPDRRNEKLFF; clone size: -; V gene: TRBV28; CDR3 length: 15; D gene: TRBD1; J gene: TRBJ1-4
CDR3 DNA: TGTGCCAGCAGCCCCCCCAGCGGGAGCTCGTCCAAAAACATTCAGTACTTC; CDR3 protein: CASSPPSGSSSKNIQYF; clone size: -; V gene: TRBV28; CDR3 length: 17; D gene: TRBD2; J gene: TRBJ2-4
CDR3 DNA: TGTGCCAATACGGGACTAGTAACAGATACGCAGTATTTT; CDR3 protein: CANTGLVTDTQYF; clone size: -; V gene: TRBV6-5; CDR3 length: 13; D gene: TRBD2; J gene: TRBJ2-3
CDR3 DNA: TGTGCCAGCAGGTCCGGGGGAGGGGATACGCAGTATTTT; CDR3 protein: CASRSGGGDTQYF; clone size: -; V gene: TRBV7-2; CDR3 length: 13; D gene: TRBD2; J gene: TRBJ2-3
CDR3 DNA: TGTGCCAGCAGATGGACAGGAGAGAGCAATCAGCCCCAGCATTTT; CDR3 protein: CASRWTGESNQPQHF; clone size: -; V gene: TRBV27; CDR3 length: 15; D gene: TRBD1; J gene: TRBJ1-5
CDR3 DNA: TGTGCCAGCAGCCCTCCGGGCCGCTCTGGAAACACCATATATTTT; CDR3 protein: CASSPPGRSGNTIYF; clone size: -; V gene: TRBV28; CDR3 length: 15; D gene: -; J gene: TRBJ1-3
CDR3 DNA: TGTGCCAGTAGTATCGAGGGAGGGAGGGGACACTTAGCCAAAAACATTCAGTACTTC; CDR3 protein: CASSIEGGRGHLAKNIQYF; clone size: -; V gene: TRBV19; CDR3 length: 19; D gene: -; J gene: TRBJ2-4
CDR3 DNA: TGCGCCAGCAGCCAAGATTCGGGGGCAGGCTACGAGCAGTACTTC; CDR3 protein: CASSQDSGAGYEQYF; clone size: -; V gene: TRBV4-3; CDR3 length: 15; D gene: -; J gene: TRBJ2-7